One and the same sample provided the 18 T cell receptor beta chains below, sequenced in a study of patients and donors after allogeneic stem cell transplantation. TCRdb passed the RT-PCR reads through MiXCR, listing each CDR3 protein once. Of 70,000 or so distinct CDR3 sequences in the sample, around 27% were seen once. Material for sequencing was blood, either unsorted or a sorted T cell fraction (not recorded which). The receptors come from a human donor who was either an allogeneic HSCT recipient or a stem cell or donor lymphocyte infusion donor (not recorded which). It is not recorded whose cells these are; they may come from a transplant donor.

CDR3 DNA sequence: TGTGCCAGCAGCCTCCGACAGGGAACCGGGGAGCTGTTTTTT. It encodes CASSLRQGTGELFF. The chain combines TRBV3-1 with TRBJ2-2, with 7 bases identical to TRBD1. Germline V CDR1 and CDR2: LGHDT, YNNKEL (reference sequence). V shed 4 bases, J shed 5 bases, and the junction held 4 bases outside the gene matches. There are 14 residues in the CDR3.

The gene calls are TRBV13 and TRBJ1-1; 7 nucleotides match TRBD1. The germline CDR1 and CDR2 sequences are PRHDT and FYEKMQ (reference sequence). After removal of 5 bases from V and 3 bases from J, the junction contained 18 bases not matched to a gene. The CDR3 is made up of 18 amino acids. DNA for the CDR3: TGTGCCAGCAGCCTCACTCTTAACGTGGACAGGTTGCACACTGAAGCTTTCTTT. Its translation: CASSLTLNVDRLHTEAFF.

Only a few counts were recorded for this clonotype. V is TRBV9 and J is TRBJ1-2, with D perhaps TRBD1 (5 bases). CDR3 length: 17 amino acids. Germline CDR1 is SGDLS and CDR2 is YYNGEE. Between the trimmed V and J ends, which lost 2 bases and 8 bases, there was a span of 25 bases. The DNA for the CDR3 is TGTGCCAGCAGCGTCAGTATGGACGGACATCCCCGTAAGGGCTACACCTTC. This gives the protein CASSVSMDGHPRKGYTF.

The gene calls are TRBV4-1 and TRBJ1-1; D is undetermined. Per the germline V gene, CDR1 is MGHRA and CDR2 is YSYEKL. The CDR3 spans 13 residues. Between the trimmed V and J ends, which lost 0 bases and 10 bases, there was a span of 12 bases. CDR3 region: CASSQDSTIGAFF. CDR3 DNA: TGCGCCAGCAGCCAAGATAGTACAATCGGAGCTTTCTTT.

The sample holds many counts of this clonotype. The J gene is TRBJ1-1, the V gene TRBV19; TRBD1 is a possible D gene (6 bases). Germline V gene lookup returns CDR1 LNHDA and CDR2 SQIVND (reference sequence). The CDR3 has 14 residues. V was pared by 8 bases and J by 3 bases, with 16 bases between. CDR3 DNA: TGTGCCAGTCGAAGGGGGGGGAAGGACACTGAAGCTTTCTTT. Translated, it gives CASRRGGKDTEAFF.

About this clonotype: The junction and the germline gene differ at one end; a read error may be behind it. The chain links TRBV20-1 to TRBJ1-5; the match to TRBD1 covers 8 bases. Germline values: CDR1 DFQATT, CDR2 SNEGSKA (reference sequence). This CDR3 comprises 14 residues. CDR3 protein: CSASGTGSNRPQHF. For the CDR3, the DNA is TGCAGTGCTAGCGGGACAGGAAGCAATCGGCCCCAGCATTTT.

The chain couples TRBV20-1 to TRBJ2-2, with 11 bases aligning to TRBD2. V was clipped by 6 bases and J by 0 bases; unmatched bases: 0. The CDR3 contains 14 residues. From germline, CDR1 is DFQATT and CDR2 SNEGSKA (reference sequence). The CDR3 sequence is CSATSGTNTGELFF. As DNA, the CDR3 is TGCAGTGCGACTAGCGGGACGAACACCGGGGAGCTGTTTTTT.

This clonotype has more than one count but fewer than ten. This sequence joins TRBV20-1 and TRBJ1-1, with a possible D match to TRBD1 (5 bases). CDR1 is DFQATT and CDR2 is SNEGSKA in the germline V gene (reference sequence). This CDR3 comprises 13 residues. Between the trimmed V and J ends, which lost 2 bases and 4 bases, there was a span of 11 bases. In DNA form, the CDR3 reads TGCAGTGCTAGAAGGCAGGGAGGCACTGAAGCTTTCTTT. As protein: CSARRQGGTEAFF.

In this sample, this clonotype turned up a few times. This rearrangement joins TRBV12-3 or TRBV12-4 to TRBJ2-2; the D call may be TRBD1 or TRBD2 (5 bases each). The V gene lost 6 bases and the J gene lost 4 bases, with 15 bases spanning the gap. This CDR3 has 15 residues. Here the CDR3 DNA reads TGTGCCAGCAGCCCCCGGGACCGAGGCACCGGGGAGCTGTTTTTT. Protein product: CASSPRDRGTGELFF.

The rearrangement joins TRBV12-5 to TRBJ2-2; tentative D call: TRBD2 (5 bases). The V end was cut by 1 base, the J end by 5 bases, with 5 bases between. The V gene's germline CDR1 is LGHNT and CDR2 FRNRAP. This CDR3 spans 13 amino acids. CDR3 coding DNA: TGTGCTAGTGGTTTGGGGACTACCGGGGAGCTGTTTTTT. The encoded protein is CASGLGTTGELFF.

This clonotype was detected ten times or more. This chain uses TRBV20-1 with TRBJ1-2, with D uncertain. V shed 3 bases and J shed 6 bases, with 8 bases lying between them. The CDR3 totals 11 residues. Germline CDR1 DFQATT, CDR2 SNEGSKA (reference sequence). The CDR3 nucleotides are TGCAGTGCTAGTTATGTAGATGGCTACACCTTC. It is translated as CSASYVDGYTF.

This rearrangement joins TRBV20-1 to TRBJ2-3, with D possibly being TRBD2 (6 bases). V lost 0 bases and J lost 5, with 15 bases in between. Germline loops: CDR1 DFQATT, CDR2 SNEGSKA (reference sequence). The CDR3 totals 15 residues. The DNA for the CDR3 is TGCAGTGCTAGAGATCTCACGGGAGACGTAGATACGCAGTATTTT. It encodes CSARDLTGDVDTQYF.

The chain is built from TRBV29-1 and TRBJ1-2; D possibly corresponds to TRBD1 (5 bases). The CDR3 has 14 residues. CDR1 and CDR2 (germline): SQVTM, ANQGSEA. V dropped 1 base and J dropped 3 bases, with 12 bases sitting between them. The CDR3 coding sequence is TGCAGCGTTGAAGGTGTGGACACCTACTATGGCTACACCTTC. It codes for CSVEGVDTYYGYTF.

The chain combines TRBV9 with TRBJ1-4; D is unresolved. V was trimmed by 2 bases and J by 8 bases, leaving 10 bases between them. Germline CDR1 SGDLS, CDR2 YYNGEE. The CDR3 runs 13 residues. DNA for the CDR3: TGTGCCAGCAGCGTGACCATTAACGAAAAACTGTTTTTT. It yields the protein CASSVTINEKLFF. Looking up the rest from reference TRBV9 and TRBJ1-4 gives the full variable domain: DSGVTQTPKHLITATGQRVTLRCSPRSGDLSVYWYQQSLDQGLQFLIQYYNGEERAKGNILERFSAQQFPDLHSELNLSSLELGDSALYFCASSVTINEKLFFGSGTQLSVL.

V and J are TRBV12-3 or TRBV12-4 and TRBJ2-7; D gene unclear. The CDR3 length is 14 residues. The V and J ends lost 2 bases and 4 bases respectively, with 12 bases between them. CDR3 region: CASSLSGLEYEQYF. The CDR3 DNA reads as TGTGCCAGCAGTTTATCCGGGTTAGAATACGAGCAGTACTTC.

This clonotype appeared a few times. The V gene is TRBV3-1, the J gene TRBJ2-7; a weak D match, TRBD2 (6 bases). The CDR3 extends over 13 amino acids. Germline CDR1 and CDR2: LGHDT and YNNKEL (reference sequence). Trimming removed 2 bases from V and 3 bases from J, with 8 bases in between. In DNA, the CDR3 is TGTGCCAGCAGCCAATGGGGGGACTACGAGCAGTACTTC. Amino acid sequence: CASSQWGDYEQYF.

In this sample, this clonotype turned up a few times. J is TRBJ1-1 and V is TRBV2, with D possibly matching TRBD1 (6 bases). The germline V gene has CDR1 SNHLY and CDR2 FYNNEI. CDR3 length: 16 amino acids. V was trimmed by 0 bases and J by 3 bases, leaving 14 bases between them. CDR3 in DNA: TGTGCCAGCAGTGAAGCCGGAACAGGGCTGGACACTGAAGCTTTCTTT. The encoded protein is CASSEAGTGLDTEAFF.

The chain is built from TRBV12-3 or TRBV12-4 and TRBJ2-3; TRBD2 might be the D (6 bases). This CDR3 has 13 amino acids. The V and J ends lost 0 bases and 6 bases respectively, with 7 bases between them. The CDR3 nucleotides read TGTGCCAGCAGTTTAGCAAGCGGGGATACGCAGTATTTT. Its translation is CASSLASGDTQYF.